Each of the 10 T cell receptor beta chains below was sequenced from the same sample in a study of response to subunit inactivated influenza vaccine. TCRdb called the RT-PCR reads again in MiXCR, with one record for every CDR3 protein. The table shows about 650,000 distinct CDR3 sequences, with around 13% occurring only once. This specimen was PBMCs from blood, taken 14 days before vaccination. These TCRs come from a man aged 45 to 65 who received an inactivated influenza vaccine.

J is TRBJ1-2 and V is TRBV5-6, with 7 bases aligning to TRBD1. Unmatched junction bases numbered 7, after V lost 0 bases and J lost 8 bases. This CDR3 has 14 amino acids. Germline values: CDR1 SGHDT, CDR2 YYEEEE. The CDR3 here is CASSLGQGNIGYTF. The DNA for the CDR3 is TGTGCCAGCAGCTTGGGACAGGGAAATATAGGCTACACCTTC.

V gene TRBV5-5 combines with J gene TRBJ2-7; D possibly corresponds to TRBD1 (5 bases). The V gene's germline CDR1 is SGHKS and CDR2 YYEKEE (reference sequence). The CDR3 has 12 residues. Deletions cut 1 base from V and 6 bases from J, with 8 bases between. Here the CDR3 reads CASSLPRAEQYF. DNA for the CDR3: TGTGCCAGCAGCTTGCCCAGGGCCGAGCAGTACTTC.

The chain links TRBV15 to TRBJ2-7; 8 bases fit TRBD1. The germline V gene encodes CDR1 LNHNV and CDR2 YYDKDF (reference sequence). The CDR3 has 16 amino acids. The trim removed 5 bases at V and 2 bases at J, leaving 11 bases unmatched. CDR3 nucleotides: TGTGCCACCAGCGTCGGAACGGGACAGGCGACCTACGAGCAGTACTTC. Amino acids: CATSVGTGQATYEQYF.

The CDR3 is CASSLNPSGRVETQYF. DNA of the CDR3: TGTGCCAGCAGCCTCAACCCTAGCGGGAGGGTAGAGACCCAGTACTTC. The J gene is TRBJ2-5, the V gene TRBV7-3; TRBD2 aligns across 12 bases. The CDR3 has 16 amino acids. Trimming took 5 bases from V and 4 from J; bases not matched to a gene: 8. Germline CDR1 and CDR2: SGHTA and FQGTGA.

Here the CDR3 reads CSGTSDRDVYNEQFF. In DNA, the CDR3 is TGCAGTGGTACCTCCGACAGGGATGTATACAATGAGCAGTTCTTC. The chain couples TRBV20-1 to TRBJ2-1; 7 nucleotides line up with TRBD1. The CDR3 sequence is 15 residues long. Germline V CDR1 and CDR2: DFQATT, SNEGSKA (reference sequence). V lost 7 bases and J lost 4; bases outside the gene matches: 13.

This clonotype was seen at least ten times. The rearrangement joins TRBV5-1 to TRBJ1-1; the D gene is possibly TRBD1 (6 bases). The V gene lost 4 bases and the J gene lost 4 bases, with 17 bases spanning the gap. This CDR3 spans 15 amino acids. CDR1 is SGHRS, CDR2 YFSETQ, per germline. CDR3 in DNA: TGCGCCAGCAGCCTAGGGGGTTTTGGGAGCACTGAAGCTTTCTTT. Its protein is CASSLGGFGSTEAFF.

There are a few counts of this clonotype. The chain links TRBV4-3 to TRBJ1-1; D may be TRBD1 (6 bases). Germline assignment: CDR1 LGHNA and CDR2 YSLEER. V was cut by 0 bases and J by 2 bases, with 16 bases left in between. The CDR3 extends over 17 amino acids. CDR3 nucleotides: TGCGCCAGCAGCCAAGATTGGGGGGGGCGGGGAAACACTGAAGCTTTCTTT. This codes for CASSQDWGGRGNTEAFF.

The chain joins TRBV12-3 or TRBV12-4 to TRBJ1-3; no firm D call. V was trimmed by 6 bases and J by 0 bases, leaving 12 bases between them. This CDR3 is 15 amino acids long. CDR3 nucleotide sequence: TGTGCCAGCAGGTCCGGACCGAACTCTGGAAACACCATATATTTT. The encoded protein is CASRSGPNSGNTIYF.

In this sample, this clonotype turned up once. In DNA, the CDR3 is TGTGCCAGCCCAGGCCCCTGCAGAATGAACACTGAAGCTTTCTTT. Translation gives CASPGPCRMNTEAFF. The chain has TRBV6-7 and TRBJ1-1; no reliable D call. TRBV6-7 is reported as an ORF; its role is uncertain. CDR3 size: 15 residues. V shed 8 bases and J shed 0 bases, with 16 bases lying between them.

The chain links TRBV20-1 to TRBJ2-1, with a tentative D call TRBD2 (5 bases). V was clipped by 3 bases and J by 5 bases, with 17 bases between them. Germline CDR1 and CDR2: DFQATT and SNEGSKA (reference sequence). CDR3 size: 15 residues. For the CDR3, the DNA is TGCAGTGCTAGGTTTTTACGGGGAAGAGACAATGAGCAGTTCTTC. Protein product: CSARFLRGRDNEQFF.